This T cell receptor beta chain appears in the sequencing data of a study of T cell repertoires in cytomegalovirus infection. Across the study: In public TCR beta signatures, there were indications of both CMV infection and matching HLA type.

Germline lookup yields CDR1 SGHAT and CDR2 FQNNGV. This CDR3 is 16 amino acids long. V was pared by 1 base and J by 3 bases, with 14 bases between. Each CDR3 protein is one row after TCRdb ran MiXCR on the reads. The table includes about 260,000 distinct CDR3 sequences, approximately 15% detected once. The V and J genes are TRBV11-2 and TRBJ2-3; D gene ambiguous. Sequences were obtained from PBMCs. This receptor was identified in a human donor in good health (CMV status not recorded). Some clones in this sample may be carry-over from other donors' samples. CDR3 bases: TGTGCCAGCAGCTTAGTGGAGACTCTTCTAACAGATACGCAGTATTTT. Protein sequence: CASSLVETLLTDTQYF.